The TCR beta chain under discussion was sequenced for a study of tumor-infiltrating lymphocytes in primary liver carcinoma. For the study at large: Resecting the tumor surgically was how the patients' primary liver carcinoma was treated. Sample counts of productive TCRbeta reads spanned roughly 3.65 to 8 million; these counts were similar across tissue types.

Total RNA amounting to around 540 ng was the source from which TCR beta cDNA was made with a constant-region primer. ARM-PCR was slightly modified, and three nested multiplex PCR rounds with it gave rise to the TCR beta libraries. The study ran its first two PCR rounds for 9 to 10 cycles each, using TRBV1-TRBV30 forward primers and a C-beta reverse primer. TCRdb redid the calling of the multiplex PCR reads with MiXCR, one entry per CDR3 protein. The profile covers around 330,000 distinct CDR3 sequences, with 50% to 75% appearing a single time and approximately 15% taken by the ten largest. CDR1 and CDR2 (germline): SGHAT, FQNNGV. This CDR3 contains 17 residues. J was trimmed by 4 bases and V by 5 bases; bases with no gene match: 16. The study extracted blood RNA from unsorted whole blood and also extracted germline DNA.

The source material was peripheral blood. V gene TRBV11-2 combines with J gene TRBJ2-5; 7 bases match TRBD1. The sequence was obtained from a woman in her thirties with primary liver carcinoma and hepatitis B virus infection. CDR3 residues: CASSLFSSQGSRETQYF. DNA of the CDR3: TGTGCCAGCAGCCTCTTTTCGTCACAGGGGTCACGAGAGACCCAGTACTTC.